The clone carrying this T cell receptor beta chain was counted a single time. The data were taken from a study of technical replicates of blood from a handful of donors. The germline V gene has CDR1 MDHEN and CDR2 SYDVKM. The CDR3 has 16 residues. Trimming took 5 bases from V and 2 from J; bases not matched to a gene: 9. Assay used: immunoSEQ multiplex PCR; TCRdb lists only in-frame clones, some missing. This sample has roughly 68,000 clones; 92% occur once, and the top ten carry approximately 0.38%. Sequencing used T cells isolated from PBMCs. V usage is TRBV28 and J usage is TRBJ1-3, with 7 positions matching TRBD1. This clonotype was obtained from a human donor in good health. This chain's CDR3 is CASSERQGMAGNTIYF. For the CDR3, the DNA is TGTGCCAGCAGTGAGAGACAGGGTATGGCTGGAAACACCATATATTTT.